The 8 T cell receptor beta chains below come from one sample, sequenced in a study of blood T cell repertoires in COVID-19. Assay used: immunoSEQ multiplex PCR; TCRdb lists only in-frame clones, some missing. This sample has about 120,000 clones; around 88% occur once, and the top ten carry roughly 19%. Sequenced input: peripheral blood. All receptors derive from a human donor with acute or convalescent COVID-19. The donor label of this sample is uncertain.

The J gene is TRBJ2-1, the V gene TRBV19; the D is unclear. The germline V and J ends were trimmed by 7 bases and 6 bases, with 16 bases remaining between them. The CDR3 totals 14 residues. Germline values: CDR1 LNHDA, CDR2 SQIVND (reference sequence). The chain's CDR3 is CASNTRGRFNEQFF. In DNA form, the CDR3 reads TGTGCCAGTAACACCCGTGGGCGCTTCAATGAGCAGTTCTTC.

CDR3 in amino acids: CASIQRRDRGNEQFF. CDR3 DNA sequence: TGTGCCAGCATCCAACGGAGGGACAGGGGCAATGAGCAGTTCTTC. This chain links TRBV7-2 with TRBJ2-1; TRBD1 aligns across 10 bases. J gave up 6 bases and V 7 bases, and 9 bases lay outside the gene matches. This CDR3 is built from 15 residues. Germline V CDR1 and CDR2: SGHTA, FQGNSA.

The V and J genes are TRBV19 and TRBJ1-5; tentative D call: TRBD1 (6 bases). Trimming took 0 bases from V and 0 from J, leaving 15 bases between them. Germline loops: CDR1 LNHDA, CDR2 SQIVND (reference sequence). This CDR3 has 18 amino acids. The CDR3 protein is CASSIDFMTGYSNQPQHF. As DNA, the CDR3 is TGTGCCAGTAGTATAGATTTCATGACAGGCTATAGCAATCAGCCCCAGCATTTT.

J is TRBJ2-3 and V is TRBV5-1; D is unclear. V lost 4 bases to trimming and J lost 5 bases, with 17 bases between them. This CDR3 has 15 amino acids. Germline assignment: CDR1 SGHRS and CDR2 YFSETQ. The CDR3 is CASSLEANLGDTQYF. The CDR3, as DNA: TGCGCCAGCAGCCTAGAAGCCAATTTGGGAGATACGCAGTATTTT.

The J gene is TRBJ2-1, the V gene TRBV27; 9 bases are a match to TRBD1. CDR3 length: 14 residues. Germline V gives CDR1 MNHEY, CDR2 SMNVEV (reference sequence). V was clipped by 6 bases and J by 3 bases; unmatched bases: 3. CDR3 residues: CASSRTGVYNEQFF. The DNA of the CDR3 is TGTGCCAGCAGCCGGACAGGGGTCTACAATGAGCAGTTCTTC.

V usage is TRBV2 and J usage is TRBJ1-4; D not certain. With 7 bases removed from V and 7 bases from J, the gap between germline ends came to 22 bases. The CDR3 has 16 residues. Per germline, CDR1 SNHLY and CDR2 FYNNEI. The CDR3 nucleotides are TGTGCCAGCACAACCCCCTCGGTCGGGGTCAGTGAAAAACTGTTTTTT. Its protein product is CASTTPSVGVSEKLFF.

This chain uses TRBV30 with TRBJ1-6; TRBD1 might be the D (5 bases). Per germline, CDR1 GTSNPN and CDR2 SVGIG (reference sequence). The CDR3 has 13 amino acids. V lost 3 bases and J lost 10, with 13 bases in between. CDR3 in amino acids: CAWSDKGLSPLHF. For the CDR3, the DNA is TGTGCCTGGAGCGATAAGGGGTTATCACCCCTCCACTTT.

This chain connects TRBV6-6 to TRBJ2-4, with TRBD2 as a possible D gene (5 bases). This CDR3 has 13 amino acids. CDR1 is MNHNY and CDR2 is SVGAGI in the germline V gene (reference sequence). Trimming took off 7 bases at V and 3 bases at J, with 10 bases between the two ends. Here the CDR3 DNA reads TGTGCCAGCATGGGCGGAGGCAAAAACATTCAGTACTTC. It codes for CASMGGGKNIQYF.